A single T cell receptor (beta chain) is shown here with its context. This sample is part of a study of blood T cell repertoires in COVID-19. Study details: Sample material is recorded as cDNA or gDNA derived from T cells, B-cell-depleted T cells, or PBMCs.

Clones were sequenced by immunoSEQ multiplex PCR, and TCRdb holds only the in-frame ones, with some missing. The profile shows under 300,000 clones, over 75% of them singletons. Germline V CDR1 and CDR2: MNHNS, SASEGT. Trimming stripped 1 base from V and 9 bases from J, with 16 bases between. The CDR3 has 15 amino acids. This chain links TRBV6-1 with TRBJ2-1; D unresolved. The source of this sequence is a woman aged 40 to 49 who had recovered from COVID-19. Source material: peripheral blood. CDR3 amino acids: CASSEGSNSKSEQFF. In DNA, the CDR3 is TGTGCCAGCAGTGAAGGATCCAACAGCAAGAGTGAGCAGTTCTTC.